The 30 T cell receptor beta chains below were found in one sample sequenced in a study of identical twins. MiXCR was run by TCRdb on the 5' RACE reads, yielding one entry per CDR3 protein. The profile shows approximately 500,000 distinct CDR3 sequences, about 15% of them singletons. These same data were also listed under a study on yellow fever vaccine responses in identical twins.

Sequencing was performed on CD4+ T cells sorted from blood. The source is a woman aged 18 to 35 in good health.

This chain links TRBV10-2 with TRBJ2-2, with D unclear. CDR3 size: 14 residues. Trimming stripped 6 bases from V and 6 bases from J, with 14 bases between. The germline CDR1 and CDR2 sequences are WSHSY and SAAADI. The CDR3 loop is CASRGINNAGELFF. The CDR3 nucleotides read TGCGCCAGCAGGGGCATTAACAACGCCGGGGAGCTGTTTTTT.

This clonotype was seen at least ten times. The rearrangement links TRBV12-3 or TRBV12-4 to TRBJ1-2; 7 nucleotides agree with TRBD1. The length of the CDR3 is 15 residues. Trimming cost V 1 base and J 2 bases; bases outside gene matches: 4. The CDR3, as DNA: TGTGCCAGCAGTTTAGAAGGGACAGCGAACTATGGCTACACCTTC. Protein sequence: CASSLEGTANYGYTF.

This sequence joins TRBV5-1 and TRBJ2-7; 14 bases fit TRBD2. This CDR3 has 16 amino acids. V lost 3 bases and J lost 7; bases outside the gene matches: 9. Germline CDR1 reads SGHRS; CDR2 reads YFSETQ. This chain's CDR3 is CASSSAGLAGAGEQYF. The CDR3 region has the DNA TGCGCCAGCAGCTCGGCGGGACTAGCGGGAGCGGGTGAGCAGTACTTC.

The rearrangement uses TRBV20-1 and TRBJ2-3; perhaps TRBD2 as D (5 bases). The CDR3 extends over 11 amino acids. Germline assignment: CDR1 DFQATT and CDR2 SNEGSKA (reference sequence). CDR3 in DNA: TGCAGGGTGAGGGGCACAGATACGCAGTATTTT. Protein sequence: CRVRGTDTQYF.

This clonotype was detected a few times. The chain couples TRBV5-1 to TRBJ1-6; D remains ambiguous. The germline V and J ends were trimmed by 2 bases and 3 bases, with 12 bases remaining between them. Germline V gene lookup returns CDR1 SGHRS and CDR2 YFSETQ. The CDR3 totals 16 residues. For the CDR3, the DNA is TGCGCCAGCAGCTTAGGGTTGGAGGACTATAATTCACCCCTCCACTTT. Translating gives CASSLGLEDYNSPLHF.

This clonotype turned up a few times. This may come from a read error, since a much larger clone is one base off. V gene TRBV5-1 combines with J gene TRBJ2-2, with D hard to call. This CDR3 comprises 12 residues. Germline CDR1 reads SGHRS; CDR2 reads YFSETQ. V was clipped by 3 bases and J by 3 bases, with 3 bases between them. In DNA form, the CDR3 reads TGCGCCAGCAGCTGGGACACCGGGGAGCTGTTTTTT. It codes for CASSWDTGELFF.

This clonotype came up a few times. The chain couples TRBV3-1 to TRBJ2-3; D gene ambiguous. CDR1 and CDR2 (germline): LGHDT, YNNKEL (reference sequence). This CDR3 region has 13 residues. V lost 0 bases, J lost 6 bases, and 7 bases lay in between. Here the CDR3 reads CASSQDLPDTQYF. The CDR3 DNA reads TGTGCCAGCAGCCAAGATCTTCCTGATACGCAGTATTTT.

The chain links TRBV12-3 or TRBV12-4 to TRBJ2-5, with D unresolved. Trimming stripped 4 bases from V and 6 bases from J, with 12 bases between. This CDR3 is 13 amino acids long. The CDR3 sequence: CASSSDTSKTQYF. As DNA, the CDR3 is TGTGCCAGCAGTTCCGACACCTCCAAGACCCAGTACTTC.

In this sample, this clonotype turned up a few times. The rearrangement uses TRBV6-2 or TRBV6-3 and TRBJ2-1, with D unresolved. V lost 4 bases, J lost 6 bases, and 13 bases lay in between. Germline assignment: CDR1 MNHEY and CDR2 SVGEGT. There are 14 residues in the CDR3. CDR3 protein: CASSLDAGFNEQFF. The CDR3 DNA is TGTGCCAGCAGTTTGGACGCCGGATTCAATGAGCAGTTCTTC.

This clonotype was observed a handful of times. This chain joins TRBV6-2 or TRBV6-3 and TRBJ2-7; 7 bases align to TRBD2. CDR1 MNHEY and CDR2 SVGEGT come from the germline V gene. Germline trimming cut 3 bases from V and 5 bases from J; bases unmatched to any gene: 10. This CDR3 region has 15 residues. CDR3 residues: CASSYGGTIRNEQYF. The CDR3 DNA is TGTGCCAGCAGTTATGGAGGGACTATCCGAAACGAGCAGTACTTC.

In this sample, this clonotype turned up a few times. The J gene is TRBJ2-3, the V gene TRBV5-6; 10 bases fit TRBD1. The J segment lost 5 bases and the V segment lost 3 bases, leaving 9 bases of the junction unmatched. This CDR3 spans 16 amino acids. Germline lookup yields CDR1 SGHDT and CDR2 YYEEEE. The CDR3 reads CASSSTRDRGGDTQYF. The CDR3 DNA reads TGTGCCAGCAGCTCCACCCGGGACAGGGGCGGAGATACGCAGTATTTT.

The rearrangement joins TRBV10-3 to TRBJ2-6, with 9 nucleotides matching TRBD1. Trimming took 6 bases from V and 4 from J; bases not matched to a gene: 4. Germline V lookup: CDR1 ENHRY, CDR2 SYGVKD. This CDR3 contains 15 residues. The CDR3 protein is CAIRGTGSGANVLTF. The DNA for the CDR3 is TGTGCCATCAGAGGGACAGGGTCCGGGGCCAACGTCCTGACTTTC.

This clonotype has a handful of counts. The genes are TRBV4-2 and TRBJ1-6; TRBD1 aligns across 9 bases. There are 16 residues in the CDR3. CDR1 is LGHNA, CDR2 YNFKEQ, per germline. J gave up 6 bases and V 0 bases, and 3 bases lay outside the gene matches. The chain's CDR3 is CASSQDGDRANSPLHF. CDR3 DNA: TGTGCCAGCAGCCAAGATGGGGACAGGGCTAATTCACCCCTCCACTTT.

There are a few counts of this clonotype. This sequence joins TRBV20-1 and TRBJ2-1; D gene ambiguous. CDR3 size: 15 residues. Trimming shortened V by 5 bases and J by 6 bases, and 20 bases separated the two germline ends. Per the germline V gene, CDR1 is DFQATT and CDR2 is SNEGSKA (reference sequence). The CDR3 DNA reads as TGCAGTGCTCCTCTAGGTGCCCCCGCCGCCAATGAGCAGTTCTTC. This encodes CSAPLGAPAANEQFF.

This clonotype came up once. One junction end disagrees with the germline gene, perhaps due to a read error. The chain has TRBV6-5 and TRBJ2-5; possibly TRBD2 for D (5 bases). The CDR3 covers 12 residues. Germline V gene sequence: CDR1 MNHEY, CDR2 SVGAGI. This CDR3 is CASRRGSEAQYF. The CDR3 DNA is TGTGCCAGCAGACGGGGTTCAGAGGCCCAGTACTTC.

CDR3 protein: CASSSPGLAGGPYEQYF. For the CDR3, the DNA is TGTGCCAGCAGTTCCCCGGGACTAGCGGGAGGGCCTTACGAGCAGTACTTC. The V gene is TRBV28, the J gene TRBJ2-7; 16 positions agree with TRBD2. The V and J ends lost 4 bases and 4 bases, in that order; junction bases with no gene match: 7. CDR1 and CDR2 from the germline V gene are MDHEN and SYDVKM. The CDR3 totals 17 residues. The complete variable domain, with remaining parts taken from reference TRBV28 and TRBJ2-7, reads DVKVTQSSRYLVKRTGEKVFLECVQDMDHENMFWYRQDPGLGLRLIYFSYDVKMKEKGDIPEGYSVSREKKERFSLILESASTNQTSMYLCASSSPGLAGGPYEQYFGPGTRLTVT.

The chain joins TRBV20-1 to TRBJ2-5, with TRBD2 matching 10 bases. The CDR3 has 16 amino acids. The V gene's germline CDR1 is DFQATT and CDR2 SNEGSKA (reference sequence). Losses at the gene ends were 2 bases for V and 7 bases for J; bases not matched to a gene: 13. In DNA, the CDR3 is TGCAGTGCTAGATCCACACTAGCGGGGCCGAGTGGGACCCAGTACTTC. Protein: CSARSTLAGPSGTQYF.

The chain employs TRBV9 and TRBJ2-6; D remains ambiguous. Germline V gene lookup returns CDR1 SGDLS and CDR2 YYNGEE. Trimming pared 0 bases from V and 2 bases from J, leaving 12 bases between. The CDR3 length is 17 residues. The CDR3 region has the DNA TGTGCCAGCAGCGTAGCTAGAAGGGATCCTGGGGCCAACGTCCTGACTTTC. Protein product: CASSVARRDPGANVLTF.

CDR3 DNA: TGCAGTGCTAACCCACCTTGGGAGCGGGGGCCCAATTCCTACAATGAGCAGTTCTTC. Translated, it gives CSANPPWERGPNSYNEQFF. The V gene is TRBV20-1, the J gene TRBJ2-1, with 8 bases aligning to TRBD2. The CDR3 has 19 amino acids. The V gene's germline CDR1 is DFQATT and CDR2 SNEGSKA (reference sequence). V lost 4 bases and J lost 1; bases outside the gene matches: 18.

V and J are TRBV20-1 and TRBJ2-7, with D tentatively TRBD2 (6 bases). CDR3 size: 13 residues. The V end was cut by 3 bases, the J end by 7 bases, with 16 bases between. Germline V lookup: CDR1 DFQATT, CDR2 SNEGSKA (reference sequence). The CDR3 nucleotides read TGCAGTGCTAGCGGGGGTATGCTTGGTGAGCAGTACTTC. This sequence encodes CSASGGMLGEQYF.

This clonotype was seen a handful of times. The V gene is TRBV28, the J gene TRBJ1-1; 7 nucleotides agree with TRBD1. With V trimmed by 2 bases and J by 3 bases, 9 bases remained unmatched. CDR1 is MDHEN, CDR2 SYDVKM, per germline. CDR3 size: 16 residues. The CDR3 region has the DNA TGTGCCAGCAGTTTAATGGAGGGGGCGAGGTACACTGAAGCTTTCTTT. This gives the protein CASSLMEGARYTEAFF.

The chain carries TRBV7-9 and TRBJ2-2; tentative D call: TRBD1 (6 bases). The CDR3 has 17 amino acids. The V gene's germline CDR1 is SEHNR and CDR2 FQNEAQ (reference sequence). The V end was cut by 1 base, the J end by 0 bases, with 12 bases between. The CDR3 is CASSLGQVNANTGELFF. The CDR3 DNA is TGTGCCAGCAGCTTAGGACAGGTCAACGCGAACACCGGGGAGCTGTTTTTT.

The CDR3 DNA is TGTGCCACCAGTGAAATCGCCGCGAACACCGGGGAGCTGTTTTTT. This translates into CATSEIAANTGELFF. J is TRBJ2-2 and V is TRBV24-1, with D uncertain. Germline CDR1 is KGHDR and CDR2 is SFDVKD. The CDR3 covers 15 residues. V lost 4 bases and J 0 bases, leaving 8 bases between the germline ends.

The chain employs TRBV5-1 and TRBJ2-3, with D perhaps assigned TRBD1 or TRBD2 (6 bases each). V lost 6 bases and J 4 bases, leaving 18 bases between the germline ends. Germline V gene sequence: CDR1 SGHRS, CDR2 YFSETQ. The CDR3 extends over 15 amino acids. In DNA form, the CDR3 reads TGCGCCAGCAAGGGGGGAACCCTAAAGGCAGATACGCAGTATTTT. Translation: CASKGGTLKADTQYF.

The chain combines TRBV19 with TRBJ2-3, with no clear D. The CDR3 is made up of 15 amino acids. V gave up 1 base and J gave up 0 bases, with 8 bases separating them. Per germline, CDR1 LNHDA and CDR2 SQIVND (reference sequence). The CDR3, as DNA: TGTGCCAGTAGTATAGTTCATACGAGCACAGATACGCAGTATTTT. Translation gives CASSIVHTSTDTQYF.

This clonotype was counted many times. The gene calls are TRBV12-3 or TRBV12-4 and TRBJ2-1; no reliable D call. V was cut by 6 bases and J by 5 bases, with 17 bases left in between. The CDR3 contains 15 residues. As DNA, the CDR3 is TGTGCCAGCAGCATGAGGCGAAACACCAACAATGAGCAGTTCTTC. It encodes CASSMRRNTNNEQFF.

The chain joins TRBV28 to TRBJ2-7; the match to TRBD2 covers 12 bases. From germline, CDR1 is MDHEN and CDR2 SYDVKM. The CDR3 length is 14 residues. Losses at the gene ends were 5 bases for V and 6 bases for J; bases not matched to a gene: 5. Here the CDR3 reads CASSLAGGPAEQYF. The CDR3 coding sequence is TGTGCCAGCAGTCTAGCGGGAGGGCCTGCCGAGCAGTACTTC.

This CDR3 is CASSSTSVGQYF. CDR3 DNA sequence: TGTGCCAGCAGTTCGACCAGCGTCGGGCAGTATTTT. The chain couples TRBV6-6 to TRBJ2-3; no reliable D call. Germline CDR1 is MNHNY and CDR2 is SVGAGI (reference sequence). V was shortened by 4 bases and J by 11 bases, with 13 bases between the two germline ends. The CDR3 is 12 amino acids.

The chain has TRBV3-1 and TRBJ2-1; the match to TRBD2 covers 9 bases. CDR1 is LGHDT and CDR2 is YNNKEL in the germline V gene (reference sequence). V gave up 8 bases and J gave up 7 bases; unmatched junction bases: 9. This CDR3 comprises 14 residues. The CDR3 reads CASGPGTSQNEQFF. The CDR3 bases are TGTGCCAGCGGACCCGGGACTAGCCAGAATGAGCAGTTCTTC.

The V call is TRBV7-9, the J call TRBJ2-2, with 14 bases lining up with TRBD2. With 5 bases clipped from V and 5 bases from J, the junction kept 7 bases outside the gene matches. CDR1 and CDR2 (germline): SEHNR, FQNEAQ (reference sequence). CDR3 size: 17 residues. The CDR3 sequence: CASSPGTSGSITGELFF. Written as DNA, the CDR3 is TGTGCCAGCAGCCCAGGGACTAGCGGGAGCATAACCGGGGAGCTGTTTTTT.